This note documents a single T cell receptor beta chain sequence. This entry is derived from a study of blood T cell repertoires in COVID-19. Clones were read by immunoSEQ multiplex PCR, and TCRdb kept only the in-frame ones, dropping some. The sample records nearly 90,000 clones, 90% being singletons. The CDR3 loop spans 15 amino acids. From germline, CDR1 is GTSNPN and CDR2 SVGIG (reference sequence). V was cut by 0 bases and J by 4 bases, with 13 bases left in between. Sequencing was carried out using peripheral blood. The TCR comes from a man between 18 and 29 years old with COVID-19, enrolled during active disease. The chain employs TRBV30 and TRBJ1-3; D perhaps matches TRBD1 (6 bases). The DNA for the CDR3 is TGTGCCTGGAGTGTACGGGGGGCTAGAGGAAACACCATATATTTT. Translating it yields CAWSVRGARGNTIYF.